Shown below are 7 T cell receptor beta chains from a single sample sequenced in a study of memory CD4+ T cells and cytomegalovirus serostatus. Libraries were prepared by immunoSEQ multiplex PCR; TCRdb keeps only in-frame clonotypes and omits some of them. The sample gives over 60,000 clones, approximately 80% of which show up once; roughly 1% is in the top ten. Single viable CD3+CD4+CD8-CD45RO+ cells were sorted as the memory CD4+ T cells. Sequences were obtained from memory CD4+ T cells from blood. The receptors shown here come from an adult in good health and CMV-seronegative.

This sequence joins TRBV5-1 and TRBJ2-3; TRBD1 is a possible D gene (6 bases). The V and J ends lost 6 bases and 2 bases respectively, with 13 bases between them. The CDR3 consists of 14 residues. Germline CDR1 reads SGHRS; CDR2 reads YFSETQ. The CDR3, as DNA: TGCGCCAGCACCCCAGGGGAAGTCACAGATACGCAGTATTTT. Its translation: CASTPGEVTDTQYF. The full variable domain, in which reference TRBV5-1 and TRBJ2-3 provide the parts outside the CDR3, is KAGVTQTPRYLIKTRGQQVTLSCSPISGHRSVSWYQQTPGQGLQFLFEYFSETQRNKGNFPGRFSGRQFSNSRSEMNVSTLELGDSALYLCASTPGEVTDTQYFGPGTRLTVL.

The chain employs TRBV30 and TRBJ1-2, with D perhaps TRBD1 (5 bases). The germline V gene encodes CDR1 GTSNPN and CDR2 SVGIG (reference sequence). The CDR3 is 12 amino acids. Trimming took 5 bases from V and 2 from J, leaving 9 bases between them. Here the CDR3 reads CAWADRNYGYTF. CDR3 sequence (DNA): TGTGCCTGGGCAGACAGAAACTATGGCTACACCTTC.

The chain uses TRBV19 and TRBJ1-4; D not resolved. CDR3 length: 16 residues. V was pared by 5 bases and J by 8 bases, with 21 bases between. Germline V gene sequence: CDR1 LNHDA, CDR2 SQIVND (reference sequence). CDR3 nucleotide sequence: TGTGCCAGTAGTCTCCGAAATCTGCGTGTGGGAGAAAAACTGTTTTTT. It encodes CASSLRNLRVGEKLFF.

The chain carries TRBV5-1 and TRBJ2-2, with D unclear. Trimming stripped 0 bases from V and 7 bases from J, with 10 bases between. The CDR3 runs to 14 residues. Germline V CDR1 and CDR2: SGHRS, YFSETQ. The CDR3 loop reads CASSLVPEFGELFF. In nucleotides, the CDR3 is TGCGCCAGCAGCTTGGTCCCGGAGTTCGGGGAGCTGTTTTTT.

This sequence joins TRBV7-2 and TRBJ1-1; D not certain. The V gene's germline CDR1 is SGHTA and CDR2 FQGNSA. This CDR3 comprises 12 residues. With 5 bases removed from V and 4 bases from J, the gap between germline ends came to 8 bases. The CDR3: CASSPLGTEAFF. The CDR3 DNA reads as TGTGCCAGCAGCCCCTTGGGCACTGAAGCTTTCTTT.

The chain recombines TRBV5-4 with TRBJ2-3; 9 nucleotides align to TRBD1. The V gene end was trimmed by 4 bases and the J gene end by 3 bases; junction bases not matched to a gene: 9. This CDR3 region has 16 residues. Germline assignment: CDR1 SGHNT and CDR2 YYREEE (reference sequence). The chain's CDR3 is CASSLKTGGLTDTQYF. In DNA form, the CDR3 reads TGTGCCAGCAGCCTAAAGACAGGGGGATTAACAGATACGCAGTATTTT.

The chain couples TRBV6-6 to TRBJ2-7; 9 bases align to TRBD1. With 11 bases clipped from V and 6 bases from J, the junction kept 11 bases outside the gene matches. Germline values: CDR1 MNHNY, CDR2 SVGAGI (reference sequence). The CDR3 covers 13 residues. CDR3 coding DNA: TGTGCCGTCCTGACAGGGGGAGGTAGCGAGCAGTACTTC. Translation gives CAVLTGGGSEQYF.